The clone carrying this T cell receptor beta chain was observed at least ten times. Its antigen is currently unknown. Unique molecular identifiers were built into the TCR beta cDNA libraries. TCRdb used MiXCR to reprocess the PCR reads, holding one entry per CDR3 protein. The sample has about 820,000 distinct CDR3 sequences, roughly 50% seen once. This entry belongs to a study of post-analysis software for immune sequencing data. After removal of 6 bases from V and 2 bases from J, the junction contained 1 base not matched to a gene. The germline V gene encodes CDR1 SQVTM and CDR2 ANQGSEA. CDR3 length equals 12 residues. Overall study results and limits: Comparison of patients with controls showed 4 to 6 TRBV segments more frequent in patients, TRBV5-6, TRBV5-1 and TRBV20-1 among them.

The V and J genes are TRBV29-1 and TRBJ2-7; TRBD1 matches 10 bases. This sequence was found in a girl aged 5 to 17 with multiple sclerosis. The sample consisted of blood. The CDR3 spells CSVGTGAYEQYF. The CDR3 DNA reads as TGCAGCGTGGGGACAGGGGCCTACGAGCAGTACTTC.